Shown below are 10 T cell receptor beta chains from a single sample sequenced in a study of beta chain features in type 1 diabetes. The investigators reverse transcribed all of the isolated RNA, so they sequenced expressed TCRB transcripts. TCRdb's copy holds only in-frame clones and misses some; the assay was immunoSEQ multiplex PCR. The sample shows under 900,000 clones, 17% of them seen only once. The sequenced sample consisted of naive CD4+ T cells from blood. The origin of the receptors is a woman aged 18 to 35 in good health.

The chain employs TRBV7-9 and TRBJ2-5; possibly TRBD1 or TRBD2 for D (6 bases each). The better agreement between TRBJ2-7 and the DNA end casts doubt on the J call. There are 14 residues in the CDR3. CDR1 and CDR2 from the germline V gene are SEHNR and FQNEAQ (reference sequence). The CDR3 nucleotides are TGTGCCAGCAGCAAAGACGGAGGGGGCTACGAGCAGTACTTC. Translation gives CASSKDGGGYEQYF.

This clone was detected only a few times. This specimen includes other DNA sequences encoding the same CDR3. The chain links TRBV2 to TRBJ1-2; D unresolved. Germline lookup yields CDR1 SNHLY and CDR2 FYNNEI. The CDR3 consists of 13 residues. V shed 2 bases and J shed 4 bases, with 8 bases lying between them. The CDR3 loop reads CASSETGSYGYTF. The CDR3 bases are TGTGCCAGCAGTGAAACGGGGTCCTATGGCTACACCTTC.

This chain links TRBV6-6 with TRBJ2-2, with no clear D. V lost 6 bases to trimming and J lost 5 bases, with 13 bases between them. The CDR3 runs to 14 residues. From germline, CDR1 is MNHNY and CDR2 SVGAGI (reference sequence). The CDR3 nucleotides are TGTGCCAGCAGGCGATGGATGGGGACCGGGGAGCTGTTTTTT. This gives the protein CASRRWMGTGELFF.

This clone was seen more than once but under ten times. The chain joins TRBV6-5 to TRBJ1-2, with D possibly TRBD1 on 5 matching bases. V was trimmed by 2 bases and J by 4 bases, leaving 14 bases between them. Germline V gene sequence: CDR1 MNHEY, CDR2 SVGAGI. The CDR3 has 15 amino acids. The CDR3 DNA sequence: TGTGCCAGCAGTTACGACAGTCAGGCGATCTATGGCTACACCTTC. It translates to CASSYDSQAIYGYTF.

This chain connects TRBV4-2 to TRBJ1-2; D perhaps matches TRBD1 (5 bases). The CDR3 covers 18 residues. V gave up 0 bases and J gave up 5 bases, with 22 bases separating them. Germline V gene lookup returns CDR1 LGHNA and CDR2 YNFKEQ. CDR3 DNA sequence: TGTGCCAGCAGCCAAGACGTCCCGGGACTCGACGGGCCTTATGGCTACACCTTC. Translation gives CASSQDVPGLDGPYGYTF.

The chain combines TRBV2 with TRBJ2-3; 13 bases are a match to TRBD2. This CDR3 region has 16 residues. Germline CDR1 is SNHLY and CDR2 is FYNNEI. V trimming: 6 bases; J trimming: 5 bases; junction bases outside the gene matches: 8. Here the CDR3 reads CASRAGLAGQGDTQYF. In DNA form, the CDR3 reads TGTGCCAGCAGAGCGGGACTAGCGGGACAAGGAGATACGCAGTATTTT.

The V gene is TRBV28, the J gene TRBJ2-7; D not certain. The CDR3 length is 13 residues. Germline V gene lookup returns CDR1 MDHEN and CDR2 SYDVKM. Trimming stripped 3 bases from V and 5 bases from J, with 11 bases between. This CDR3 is CASSFSGSHEQYF. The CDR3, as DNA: TGTGCCAGCAGTTTTTCCGGGTCCCACGAGCAGTACTTC.

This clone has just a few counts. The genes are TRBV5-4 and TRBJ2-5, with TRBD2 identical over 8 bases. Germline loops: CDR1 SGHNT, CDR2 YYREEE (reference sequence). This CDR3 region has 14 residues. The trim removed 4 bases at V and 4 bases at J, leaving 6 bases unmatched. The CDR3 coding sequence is TGTGCCAGCAGCAAGCGGGAGATATCAGAGACCCAGTACTTC. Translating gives CASSKREISETQYF.

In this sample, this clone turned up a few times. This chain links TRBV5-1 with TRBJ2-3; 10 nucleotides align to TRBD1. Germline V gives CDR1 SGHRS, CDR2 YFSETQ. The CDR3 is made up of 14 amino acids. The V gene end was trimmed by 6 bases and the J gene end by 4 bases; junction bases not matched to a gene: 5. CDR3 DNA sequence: TGCGCCAGCACCGACAGGGGGCCCTCAGATACGCAGTATTTT. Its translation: CASTDRGPSDTQYF.

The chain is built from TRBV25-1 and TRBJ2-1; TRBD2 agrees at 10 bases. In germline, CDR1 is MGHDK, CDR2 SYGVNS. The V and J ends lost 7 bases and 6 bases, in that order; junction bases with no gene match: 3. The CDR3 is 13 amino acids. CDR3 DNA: TGTGCCAGCATGGTAGCGGGAGGCAATGAGCAGTTCTTC. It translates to CASMVAGGNEQFF.